A single sample is the source of the 20 T cell receptor beta chains below, sequenced in a study of T-cell reconstitution after alpha-beta-depleted transplantation in children. Using unique molecular identifiers, the investigators prepared the TCRbeta library. TCRdb re-called the PCR reads with MiXCR, one entry per CDR3 protein. Among 300,000 or so distinct CDR3 sequences listed, over 8% were seen once. This specimen was PBMCs from the stem cell graft donor, taken from the stem cell graft. Receptor source: a human donor who donated a stem cell graft to a child with SCID.

This chain joins TRBV20-1 and TRBJ2-7, with a possible D match to TRBD2 (6 bases). The CDR3 runs to 15 residues. Germline CDR1 and CDR2: DFQATT and SNEGSKA (reference sequence). The V and J ends lost 3 bases and 0 bases respectively, with 15 bases between them. CDR3 protein: CSARDGAGRSYEQYF. CDR3 in DNA: TGCAGTGCTAGGGATGGGGCGGGGCGCTCCTACGAGCAGTACTTC.

The table lists this clonotype with a few counts. This chain uses TRBV12-3 or TRBV12-4 with TRBJ2-2; 8 bases are a match to TRBD1. V shed 7 bases and J 2 bases; nucleotides not matched to a gene: 6. This CDR3 has 15 amino acids. The CDR3 region is CASIEDRVNTGELFF. DNA for the CDR3: TGTGCCAGCATTGAGGACAGGGTTAACACCGGGGAGCTGTTTTTT.

This chain uses TRBV7-9 with TRBJ2-3; possible D gene TRBD2, 5 bases. V dropped 1 base and J dropped 4 bases, with 9 bases sitting between them. This CDR3 contains 14 residues. Germline V lookup: CDR1 SEHNR, CDR2 FQNEAQ (reference sequence). In nucleotides, the CDR3 is TGTGCCAGCAGCTTAGAAGTGCGGGCAGATACGCAGTATTTT. Its protein is CASSLEVRADTQYF.

Written as DNA, the CDR3 is TGTGCCAGCAGCTTAGAGGGACTAGAGGCAGAGACCCAGTACTTC. As protein: CASSLEGLEAETQYF. The chain combines TRBV7-9 with TRBJ2-5; 8 bases agree with TRBD2. V lost 1 base and J lost 4; bases outside the gene matches: 5. This CDR3 contains 15 residues. CDR1 is SEHNR and CDR2 is FQNEAQ in the germline V gene (reference sequence).

The V call is TRBV10-2, the J call TRBJ2-7; 8 nucleotides match TRBD1. The CDR3 contains 15 residues. Per the germline V gene, CDR1 is WSHSY and CDR2 is SAAADI. V lost 4 bases and J lost 1; bases outside the gene matches: 6. CDR3 in DNA: TGCGCCAGCAGTGGCTCAGGGGGCGTTTCCTACGAGCAGTACTTC. Protein: CASSGSGGVSYEQYF.

The sample holds many counts of this clonotype. This chain links TRBV7-3 with TRBJ1-1, with 8 nucleotides matching TRBD1. Per the germline V gene, CDR1 is SGHTA and CDR2 is FQGTGA. This CDR3 is built from 15 residues. Germline trimming cut 2 bases from V and 6 bases from J; bases unmatched to any gene: 8. The CDR3 sequence: CASSLSNGQGAEAFF. The DNA for the CDR3 is TGTGCCAGCAGCTTATCCAACGGACAGGGAGCTGAAGCTTTCTTT. Using reference TRBV7-3 and TRBJ1-1 for the parts outside the CDR3, the full variable domain is GAGVSQTPSNKVTEKGKYVELRCDPISGHTALYWYRQSLGQGPEFLIYFQGTGAADDSGLPNDRFFAVRPEGSVSTLKIQRTERGDSAVYLCASSLSNGQGAEAFFGQGTRLTVV.

V gene TRBV6-4 combines with J gene TRBJ2-3, with TRBD2 identical over 8 bases. J gave up 1 base and V 6 bases, and 0 bases lay outside the gene matches. Germline assignment: CDR1 MRHNA and CDR2 SNTAGT. CDR3 length: 13 amino acids. CDR3 region: CASRGLGTDTQYF. CDR3 nucleotide sequence: TGTGCCAGCAGGGGACTAGGCACAGATACGCAGTATTTT.

The rearrangement links TRBV9 to TRBJ1-3; D not certain. Trimming removed 2 bases from V and 8 bases from J, with 8 bases in between. Germline V CDR1 and CDR2: SGDLS, YYNGEE. The CDR3 sequence is 12 residues long. Here the CDR3 reads CASSVDLDTIYF. CDR3 DNA: TGTGCCAGCAGCGTGGACTTGGACACCATATATTTT. Using reference TRBV9 and TRBJ1-3 for the parts outside the CDR3, the full variable domain is DSGVTQTPKHLITATGQRVTLRCSPRSGDLSVYWYQQSLDQGLQFLIQYYNGEERAKGNILERFSAQQFPDLHSELNLSSLELGDSALYFCASSVDLDTIYFGEGSWLTVV.

This sequence joins TRBV12-3 or TRBV12-4 and TRBJ2-7, with 11 bases identical to TRBD2. J was trimmed by 6 bases and V by 5 bases; bases with no gene match: 6. CDR3 size: 14 residues. The CDR3: CASSRLAGSREQYF. For the CDR3, the DNA is TGTGCCAGCAGTCGACTAGCGGGGTCGCGCGAGCAGTACTTC.

V gene TRBV12-3 or TRBV12-4 combines with J gene TRBJ2-5, with D maybe TRBD1 (6 bases). The CDR3 runs 13 residues. Trimming removed 6 bases at V and 4 bases at J, with 12 bases between. CDR3 protein: CASRVTGTETQYF. The DNA for the CDR3 is TGTGCCAGCAGGGTTACAGGGACAGAGACCCAGTACTTC.

The genes are TRBV29-1 and TRBJ1-1; weak D call: TRBD1 (6 bases). The germline V gene has CDR1 SQVTM and CDR2 ANQGSEA. CDR3 length equals 13 residues. The V and J ends lost 5 bases and 1 base respectively, with 11 bases between them. CDR3 sequence: CSVHREENTEAFF. The CDR3, as DNA: TGCAGCGTTCACAGGGAGGAGAACACTGAAGCTTTCTTT.

This clonotype appeared many times. V is TRBV20-1 and J is TRBJ1-1; 9 nucleotides line up with TRBD1. The V and J ends lost 7 bases and 11 bases, in that order; junction bases with no gene match: 8. The germline gives CDR1 DFQATT, CDR2 SNEGSKA (reference sequence). The CDR3 is made up of 11 amino acids. CDR3 in DNA: TGCAGTGTAAAATCCGACAGGGGGGCTTTCTTT. Its translation is CSVKSDRGAFF.

Ten or more counts support this clonotype. This chain connects TRBV29-1 to TRBJ2-2, with D perhaps matching TRBD1 (5 bases). The CDR3 is 14 residues long. V was cut by 6 bases and J by 1 base, with 12 bases left in between. Germline lookup yields CDR1 SQVTM and CDR2 ANQGSEA. The CDR3 bases are TGCAGCGTAGCGATTGGACAGAACACCGGGGAGCTGTTTTTT. This translates into CSVAIGQNTGELFF.

The CDR3 coding sequence is TGTGCAGGGCGCGGCACCGGGGAGCTGTTTTTT. Encoded protein: CAGRGTGELFF. The chain carries TRBV7-9 and TRBJ2-2; D is ambiguous. Germline lookup yields CDR1 SEHNR and CDR2 FQNEAQ (reference sequence). This CDR3 has 11 residues. Full variable domain (outside the CDR3, taken from reference TRBV7-9 and TRBJ2-2): DTGVSQNPRHKITKRGQNVTFRCDPISEHNRLYWYRQTLGQGPEFLTYFQNEAQLEKSRLLSDRFSAERPKGSFSTLEIQRTEQGDSAMYLCAGRGTGELFFGEGSRLTVL.

The genes are TRBV27 and TRBJ2-7; tentatively, D is TRBD1 (6 bases). CDR1 and CDR2 from the germline V gene are MNHEY and SMNVEV (reference sequence). The CDR3 totals 18 residues. Deletions cut 2 bases from V and 0 bases from J, with 20 bases between. The CDR3 bases are TGTGCCAGCAGTTTACAAGCCCCAGGACAGACCTTCTCCTACGAGCAGTACTTC. Translated: CASSLQAPGQTFSYEQYF.

The gene calls are TRBV27 and TRBJ1-4, with TRBD1 matching over 12 bases. The CDR3 runs to 17 residues. The junction had 12 bases not matched to a gene; V was cut back by 5 bases and J by 8 bases. Per germline, CDR1 MNHEY and CDR2 SMNVEV (reference sequence). CDR3 region: CASSPGTGGALREKLFF. The CDR3 nucleotides are TGTGCCAGCAGTCCAGGGACAGGGGGCGCGTTAAGGGAAAAACTGTTTTTT.

This clonotype showed up just a few times. The chain couples TRBV6-1 to TRBJ2-1; D is possibly TRBD1 (6 bases). CDR3 length: 16 amino acids. V gave up 6 bases and J gave up 6 bases, with 21 bases separating them. From germline, CDR1 is MNHNS and CDR2 SASEGT. CDR3 bases: TGTGCCAGCAGCCTCTATCGACAGGTTTCTCCCAATGAGCAGTTCTTC. This sequence encodes CASSLYRQVSPNEQFF.

The chain couples TRBV19 to TRBJ2-7; a weak D match, TRBD2 (6 bases). The CDR3 totals 16 residues. The V gene lost 5 bases and the J gene lost 0 bases, with 17 bases spanning the gap. CDR1 is LNHDA, CDR2 SQIVND, per germline (reference sequence). For the CDR3, the DNA is TGTGCCAGTAGTCCACGAGGAGGGCAGATCTCCTACGAGCAGTACTTC. Protein sequence: CASSPRGGQISYEQYF.

V is TRBV12-3 or TRBV12-4 and J is TRBJ1-4; D ambiguous. V lost 2 bases and J lost 0, with 4 bases in between. The CDR3 loop spans 14 amino acids. CDR3 in DNA: TGTGCCAGCAGTTTATTAGCAACTAATGAAAAACTGTTTTTT. It is translated as CASSLLATNEKLFF.

The chain employs TRBV19 and TRBJ2-7, with D tentatively TRBD1 (5 bases). Trimming took 2 bases from V and 4 from J, leaving 15 bases between them. CDR3 length equals 15 residues. Per the germline V gene, CDR1 is LNHDA and CDR2 is SQIVND (reference sequence). This chain's CDR3 is CASSITATAFYEQYF. The CDR3 DNA sequence: TGTGCCAGTAGTATAACCGCGACAGCGTTTTACGAGCAGTACTTC.